Below are 12 T cell receptor beta chains sequenced from a single sample in a study of siplizumab effects on memory and regulatory T cells. The repertoire was sequenced with immunoSEQ multiplex PCR; TCRdb's copy has only in-frame clones and lacks some. This table has 55,000 to 80,000 clones, 79% appearing once. The sequenced material came from memory CD4+ T cells sorted from blood. These receptors all come from a human donor in good health.

The chain is built from TRBV9 and TRBJ2-2; D gene unclear. Germline V gives CDR1 SGDLS, CDR2 YYNGEE. V dropped 3 bases and J dropped 3 bases, with 18 bases sitting between them. The CDR3 totals 17 residues. The CDR3, as DNA: TGTGCCAGCAGCGCCGCAGTGTGGGGAAGGGACACCGGGGAGCTGTTTTTT. Encoded protein: CASSAAVWGRDTGELFF.

The chain combines TRBV4-2 with TRBJ2-2; TRBD2 matches 11 bases. CDR3 length equals 18 residues. Germline V lookup: CDR1 LGHNA, CDR2 YNFKEQ. V lost 0 bases and J lost 8; bases outside the gene matches: 11. The CDR3, as DNA: TGTGCCAGCAGCCAAGATCAACTAGCGGGGGCCAAATCGGGGGAGCTGTTTTTT. It codes for CASSQDQLAGAKSGELFF.

The chain uses TRBV6-5 and TRBJ1-6; D call uncertain. The V gene lost 5 bases and the J gene lost 8 bases, with 13 bases spanning the gap. Germline CDR1 and CDR2: MNHEY and SVGAGI. The CDR3 contains 14 residues. The CDR3 here is CASSLLGGDSPLHF. The CDR3 coding sequence is TGTGCCAGCAGTCTATTAGGTGGGGATTCACCCCTCCACTTT.

The chain is built from TRBV28 and TRBJ2-7; 9 nucleotides line up with TRBD1. Trimming at V came to 2 bases and at J to 6 bases, leaving 5 bases not matched to a gene. CDR1 is MDHEN, CDR2 SYDVKM, per germline. The CDR3 totals 14 residues. The CDR3 DNA sequence: TGTGCCAGCAGTTTAACAGGGGGCTTAGGCGAGCAGTACTTC. Its translation is CASSLTGGLGEQYF.

Only a few counts were recorded for this clone. In DNA form, the CDR3 reads TGTGCCAGCGGGCAGGGGCGGGAATCTAACTATGGCTACACCTTC. Translation gives CASGQGRESNYGYTF. The chain recombines TRBV7-8 with TRBJ1-2; D possibly corresponds to TRBD1 (6 bases). Trimming removed 8 bases at V and 0 bases at J, with 16 bases between. This CDR3 region has 15 residues. Per the germline V gene, CDR1 is SGHVS and CDR2 is FQNEAQ. Full variable domain (remainder filled in from reference TRBV7-8 and TRBJ1-2): GAGVSQSPRYKVAKRGQDVALRCDPISGHVSLFWYQQALGQGPEFLTYFQNEAQLDKSGLPSDRFFAERPEGSVSTLKIQRTQQEDSAVYLCASGQGRESNYGYTFGSGTRLTVV.

V gene TRBV5-1 combines with J gene TRBJ2-4; 7 nucleotides agree with TRBD1. V trimming: 0 bases; J trimming: 8 bases; junction bases outside the gene matches: 8. Germline V gene data show CDR1 as SGHRS and CDR2 as YFSETQ. The length of the CDR3 is 15 residues. This chain's CDR3 is CASSLGGGSMDIQYF. The CDR3 region has the DNA TGCGCCAGCAGCTTGGGAGGGGGCAGTATGGACATTCAGTACTTC.

The chain employs TRBV7-3 and TRBJ2-1; 8 bases align to TRBD2. Unmatched junction bases numbered 3, after V lost 2 bases and J lost 3 bases. This CDR3 spans 15 amino acids. Germline CDR1 and CDR2: SGHTA and FQGTGA. CDR3 loop: CASSLQRGSYNEQFF. CDR3 DNA sequence: TGTGCCAGCAGCTTACAGCGGGGGAGCTACAATGAGCAGTTCTTC.

The chain is built from TRBV5-1 and TRBJ1-1; D is uncertain. Per the germline V gene, CDR1 is SGHRS and CDR2 is YFSETQ. The CDR3 is made up of 13 amino acids. Trimming pared 1 base from V and 3 bases from J, leaving 7 bases between. The CDR3 loop reads CASSLIPDTEAFF. CDR3 sequence (DNA): TGCGCCAGCAGCTTGATCCCGGACACTGAAGCTTTCTTT.

The rearrangement joins TRBV7-2 to TRBJ2-5, with D possibly matching TRBD2 (5 bases). Deletions cut 5 bases from V and 0 bases from J, with 13 bases between. In germline, CDR1 is SGHTA, CDR2 FQGNSA. The length of the CDR3 is 15 residues. The CDR3 DNA reads as TGTGCCAGCAGCATCCACGGGGAGAACCAAGAGACCCAGTACTTC. This translates into CASSIHGENQETQYF.

Details on this clone: Within the sample, other DNA sequences also encode this same CDR3. This sequence joins TRBV5-1 and TRBJ2-7; 10 bases fit TRBD1. The CDR3 totals 14 residues. Per germline, CDR1 SGHRS and CDR2 YFSETQ. The J segment lost 7 bases and the V segment lost 2 bases, leaving 6 bases of the junction unmatched. In DNA form, the CDR3 reads TGCGCCAGCAGCTTAGGGACAGGGGTTGGGGAGCAGTACTTC. This gives the protein CASSLGTGVGEQYF. The full variable domain, rest sourced from reference TRBV5-1 and TRBJ2-7, is KAGVTQTPRYLIKTRGQQVTLSCSPISGHRSVSWYQQTPGQGLQFLFEYFSETQRNKGNFPGRFSGRQFSNSRSEMNVSTLELGDSALYLCASSLGTGVGEQYFGPGTRLTVT.

V is TRBV2 and J is TRBJ1-2; a weak D match, TRBD1 (5 bases). V lost 6 bases to trimming and J lost 0 bases, with 11 bases between them. The V gene's germline CDR1 is SNHLY and CDR2 FYNNEI. The CDR3 sequence is 14 residues long. The CDR3 loop is CASSGGTANYGYTF. DNA of the CDR3: TGTGCCAGCAGCGGTGGGACCGCTAACTATGGCTACACCTTC.

This clone has a handful of counts. In the same sample, other DNA sequences code for this CDR3. The rearrangement uses TRBV25-1 and TRBJ1-6; D unclear. In germline, CDR1 is MGHDK, CDR2 SYGVNS. The CDR3 length is 11 residues. V was cut by 4 bases and J by 6 bases, with 1 base left in between. This CDR3 reads CASSGNSPLHF. In DNA, the CDR3 is TGTGCCAGCAGTGGTAATTCACCCCTCCACTTT.